This TCR beta chain was recovered during a study of blood T cell repertoires in COVID-19. As for the study in general: Sources were T cells, B-cell-depleted T cells, or PBMCs; the material itself was cDNA or gDNA.

Assay used: immunoSEQ multiplex PCR; TCRdb lists only in-frame clones, some missing. The sample lists some 250,000 clones; 80% to 85% were seen once. The CDR3 length is 16 residues. Germline CDR1 reads MNHNS; CDR2 reads SASEGT. V lost 0 bases, J lost 8 bases, and 11 bases stayed unmatched. This sequence originates from an older woman with active or convalescent COVID-19. This chain links TRBV6-1 with TRBJ1-2, with 8 bases matching TRBD1. Sequencing was performed on peripheral blood. The CDR3 here is CASSEAGGGTGPGYTF. CDR3 nucleotides: TGTGCCAGCAGTGAAGCAGGTGGAGGGACAGGACCAGGCTACACCTTC.